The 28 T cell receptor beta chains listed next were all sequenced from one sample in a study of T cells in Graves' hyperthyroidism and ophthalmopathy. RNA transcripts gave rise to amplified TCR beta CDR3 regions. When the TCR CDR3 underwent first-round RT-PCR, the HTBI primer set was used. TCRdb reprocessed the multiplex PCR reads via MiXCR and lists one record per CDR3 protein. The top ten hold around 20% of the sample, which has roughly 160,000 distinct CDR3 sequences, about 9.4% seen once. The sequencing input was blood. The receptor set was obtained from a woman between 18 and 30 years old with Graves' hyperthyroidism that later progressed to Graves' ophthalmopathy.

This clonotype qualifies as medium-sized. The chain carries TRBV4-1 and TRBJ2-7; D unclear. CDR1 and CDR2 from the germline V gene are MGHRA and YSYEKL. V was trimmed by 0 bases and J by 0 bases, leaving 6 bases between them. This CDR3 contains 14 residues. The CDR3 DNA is TGCGCCAGCAGCCAAGAAGGCGCCTCCTACGAGCAGTACTTC. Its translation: CASSQEGASYEQYF.

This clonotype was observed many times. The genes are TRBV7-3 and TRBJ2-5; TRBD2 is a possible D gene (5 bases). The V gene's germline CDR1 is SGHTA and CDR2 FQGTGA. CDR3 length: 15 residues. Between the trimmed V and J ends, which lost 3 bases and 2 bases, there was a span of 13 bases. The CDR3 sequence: CASSFGRPGQETQYF. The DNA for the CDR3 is TGTGCCAGCAGCTTCGGACGGCCGGGGCAAGAGACCCAGTACTTC.

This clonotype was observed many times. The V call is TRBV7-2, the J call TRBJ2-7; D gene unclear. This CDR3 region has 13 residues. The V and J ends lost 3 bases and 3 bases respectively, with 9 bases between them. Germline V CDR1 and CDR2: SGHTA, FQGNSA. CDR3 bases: TGTGCCAGCAGCTTCCGTGGAAGCTACGAGCAGTACTTC. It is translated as CASSFRGSYEQYF.

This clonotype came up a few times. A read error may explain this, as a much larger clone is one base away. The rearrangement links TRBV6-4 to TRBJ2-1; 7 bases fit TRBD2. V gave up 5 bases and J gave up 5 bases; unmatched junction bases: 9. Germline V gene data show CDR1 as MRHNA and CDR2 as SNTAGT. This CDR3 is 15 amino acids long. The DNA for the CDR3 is TGTGCCAGCAGTAGTGAGAGCGGGGAACACAATGAGCAGTTCTTC. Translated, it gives CASSSESGEHNEQFF.

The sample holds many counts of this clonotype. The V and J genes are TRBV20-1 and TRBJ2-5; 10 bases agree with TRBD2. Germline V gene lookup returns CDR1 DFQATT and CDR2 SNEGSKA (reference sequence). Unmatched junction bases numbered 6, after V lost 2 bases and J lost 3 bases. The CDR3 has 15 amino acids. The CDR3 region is CSARRAGGPEETQYF. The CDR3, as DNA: TGCAGTGCTAGAAGAGCGGGAGGGCCGGAAGAGACCCAGTACTTC.

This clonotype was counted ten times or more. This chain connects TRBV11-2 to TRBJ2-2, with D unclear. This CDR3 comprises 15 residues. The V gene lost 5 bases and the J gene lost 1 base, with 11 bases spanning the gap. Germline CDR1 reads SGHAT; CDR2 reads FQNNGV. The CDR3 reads CASSPRTGNTGELFF. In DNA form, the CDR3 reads TGTGCCAGCAGCCCCCGGACGGGGAACACCGGGGAGCTGTTTTTT.

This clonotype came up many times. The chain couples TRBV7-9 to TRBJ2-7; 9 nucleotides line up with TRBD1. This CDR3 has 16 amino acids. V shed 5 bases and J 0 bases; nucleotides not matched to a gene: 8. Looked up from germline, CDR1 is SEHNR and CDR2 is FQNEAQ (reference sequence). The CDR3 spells CASSPRGTGPSYEQYF. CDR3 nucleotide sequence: TGTGCCAGCAGCCCTCGGGGGACAGGGCCCTCCTACGAGCAGTACTTC.

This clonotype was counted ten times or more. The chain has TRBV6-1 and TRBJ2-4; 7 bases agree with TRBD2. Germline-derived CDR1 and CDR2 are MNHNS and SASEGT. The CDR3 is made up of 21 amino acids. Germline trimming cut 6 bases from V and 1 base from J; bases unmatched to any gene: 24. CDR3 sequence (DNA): TGTGCCAGCAGCCTATTGGAGCGGTGGGGGGGATTTGGCCTCGCCAAAAACATTCAGTACTTC. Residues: CASSLLERWGGFGLAKNIQYF.

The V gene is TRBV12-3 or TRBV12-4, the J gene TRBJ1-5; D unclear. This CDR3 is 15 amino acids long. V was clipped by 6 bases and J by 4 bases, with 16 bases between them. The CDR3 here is CASSPGSASNQPQHF. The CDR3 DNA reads TGTGCCAGCAGCCCGGGGTCGGCATCTAATCAGCCCCAGCATTTT.

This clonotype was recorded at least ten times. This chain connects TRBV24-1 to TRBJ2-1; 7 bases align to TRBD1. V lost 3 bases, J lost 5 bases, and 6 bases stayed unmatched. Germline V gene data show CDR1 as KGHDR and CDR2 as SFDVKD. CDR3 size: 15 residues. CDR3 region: CATSDRGRTDNEQFF. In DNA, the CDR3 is TGTGCCACCAGTGATAGGGGGCGCACTGACAATGAGCAGTTCTTC.

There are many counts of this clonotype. CDR3 loop: CASSFKLAGTLSADTQYF. The DNA for the CDR3 is TGTGCCAGCAGTTTCAAACTAGCGGGGACCCTTAGCGCAGATACGCAGTATTTT. The rearrangement uses TRBV12-3 or TRBV12-4 and TRBJ2-3; 10 bases map to TRBD2. This CDR3 region has 18 residues. V dropped 3 bases and J dropped 4; count of bases not matched to a gene: 13.

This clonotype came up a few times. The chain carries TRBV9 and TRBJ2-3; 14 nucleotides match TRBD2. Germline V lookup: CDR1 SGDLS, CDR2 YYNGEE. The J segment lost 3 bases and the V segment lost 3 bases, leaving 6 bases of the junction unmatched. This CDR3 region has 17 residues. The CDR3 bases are TGTGCCAGCAGCGCCGACTGGACTAGCGGGGGGACAGATACGCAGTATTTT. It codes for CASSADWTSGGTDTQYF. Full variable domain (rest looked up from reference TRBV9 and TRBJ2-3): DSGVTQTPKHLITATGQRVTLRCSPRSGDLSVYWYQQSLDQGLQFLIQYYNGEERAKGNILERFSAQQFPDLHSELNLSSLELGDSALYFCASSADWTSGGTDTQYFGPGTRLTVL.

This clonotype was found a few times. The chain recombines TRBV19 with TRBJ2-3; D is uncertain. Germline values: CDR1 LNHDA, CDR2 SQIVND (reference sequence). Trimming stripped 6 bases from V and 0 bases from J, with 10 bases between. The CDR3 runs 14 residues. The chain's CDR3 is CASRYTASTDTQYF. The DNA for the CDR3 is TGTGCCAGTAGGTACACGGCTAGCACAGATACGCAGTATTTT.

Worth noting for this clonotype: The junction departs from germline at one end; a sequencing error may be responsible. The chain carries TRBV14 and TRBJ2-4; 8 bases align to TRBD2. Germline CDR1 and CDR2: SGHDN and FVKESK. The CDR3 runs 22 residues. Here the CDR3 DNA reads TGTGTCAGCAGCCAAGATAGCGGGACGTGGGGGCCTCGGTCCTACGCCAAAAACATTCAGTACTTC. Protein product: CVSSQDSGTWGPRSYAKNIQYF.

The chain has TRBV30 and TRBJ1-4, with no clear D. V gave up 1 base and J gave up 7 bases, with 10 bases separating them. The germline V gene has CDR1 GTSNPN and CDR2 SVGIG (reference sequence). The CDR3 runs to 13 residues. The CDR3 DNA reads TGTGCCTGGAGTGCGGGCAATAGTGAAAAACTGTTTTTT. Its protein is CAWSAGNSEKLFF.

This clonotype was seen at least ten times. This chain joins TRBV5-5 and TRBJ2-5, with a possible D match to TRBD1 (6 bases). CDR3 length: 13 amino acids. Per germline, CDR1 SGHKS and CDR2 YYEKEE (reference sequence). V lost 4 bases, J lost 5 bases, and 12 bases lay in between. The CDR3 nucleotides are TGTGCCAGCAGCATGGACAGTCAGGAGACCCAGTACTTC. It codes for CASSMDSQETQYF.

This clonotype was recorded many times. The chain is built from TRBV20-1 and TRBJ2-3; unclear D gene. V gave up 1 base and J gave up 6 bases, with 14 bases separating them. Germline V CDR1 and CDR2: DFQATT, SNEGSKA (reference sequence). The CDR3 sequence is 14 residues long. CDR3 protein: CSARGVRLPDTQYF. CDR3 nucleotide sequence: TGCAGTGCTAGAGGGGTTAGGCTGCCCGATACGCAGTATTTT.

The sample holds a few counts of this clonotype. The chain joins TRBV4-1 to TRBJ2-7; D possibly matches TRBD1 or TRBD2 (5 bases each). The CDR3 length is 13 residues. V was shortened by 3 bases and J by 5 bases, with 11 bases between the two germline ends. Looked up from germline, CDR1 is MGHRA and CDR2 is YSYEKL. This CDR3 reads CASSHLGVDEQYF. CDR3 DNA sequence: TGCGCCAGCAGCCATTTGGGGGTGGACGAGCAGTACTTC.

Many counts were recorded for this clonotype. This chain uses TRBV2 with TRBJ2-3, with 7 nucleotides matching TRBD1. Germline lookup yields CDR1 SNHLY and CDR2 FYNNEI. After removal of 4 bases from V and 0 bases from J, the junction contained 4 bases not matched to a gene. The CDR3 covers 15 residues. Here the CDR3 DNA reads TGTGCCAGCAGTGGAGGGACAGCTAGCACAGATACGCAGTATTTT. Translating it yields CASSGGTASTDTQYF.

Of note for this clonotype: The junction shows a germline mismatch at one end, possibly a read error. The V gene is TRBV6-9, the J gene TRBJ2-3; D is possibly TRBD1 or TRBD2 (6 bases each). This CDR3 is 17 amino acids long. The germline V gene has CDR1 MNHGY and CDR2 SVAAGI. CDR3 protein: CASSYGEWSGDTGTQYF. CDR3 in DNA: TGTGCCAGCAGTTACGGGGAATGGTCGGGGGACACAGGTACGCAGTATTTT.

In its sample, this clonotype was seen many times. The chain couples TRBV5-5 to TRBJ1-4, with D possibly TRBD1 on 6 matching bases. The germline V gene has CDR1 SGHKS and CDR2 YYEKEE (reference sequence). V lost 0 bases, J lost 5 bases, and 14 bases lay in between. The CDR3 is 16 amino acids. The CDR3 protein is CASSLEGGQKNEKLFF. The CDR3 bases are TGTGCCAGCAGCTTGGAGGGGGGCCAGAAAAATGAAAAACTGTTTTTT.

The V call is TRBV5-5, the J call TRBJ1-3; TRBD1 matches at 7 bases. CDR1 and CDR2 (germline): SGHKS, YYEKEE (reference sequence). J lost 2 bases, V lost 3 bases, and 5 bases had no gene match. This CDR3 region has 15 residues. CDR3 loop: CASSWDRSAGNTIYF. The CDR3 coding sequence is TGTGCCAGCAGCTGGGACAGATCAGCTGGAAACACCATATATTTT.

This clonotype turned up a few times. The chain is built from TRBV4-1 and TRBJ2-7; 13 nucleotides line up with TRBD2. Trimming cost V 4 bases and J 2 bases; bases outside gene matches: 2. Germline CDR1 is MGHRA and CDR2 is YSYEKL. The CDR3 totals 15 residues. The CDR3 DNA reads TGCGCCAGCAGCCTCGGGACTAGCGGGGCCTACGAGCAGTACTTC. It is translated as CASSLGTSGAYEQYF.

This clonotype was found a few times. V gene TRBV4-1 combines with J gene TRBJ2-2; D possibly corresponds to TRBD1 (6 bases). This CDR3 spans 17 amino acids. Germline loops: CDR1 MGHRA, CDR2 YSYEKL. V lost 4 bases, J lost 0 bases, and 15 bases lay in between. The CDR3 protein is CASSPQGGGTNTGELFF. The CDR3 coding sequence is TGCGCCAGCAGCCCCCAAGGGGGTGGGACGAACACCGGGGAGCTGTTTTTT.

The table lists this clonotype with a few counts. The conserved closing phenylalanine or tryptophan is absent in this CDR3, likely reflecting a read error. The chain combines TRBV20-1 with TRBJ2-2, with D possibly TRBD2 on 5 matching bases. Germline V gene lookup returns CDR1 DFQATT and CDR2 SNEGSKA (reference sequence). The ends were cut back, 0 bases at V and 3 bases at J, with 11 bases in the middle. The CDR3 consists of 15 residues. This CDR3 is CSARDGLADTGELFC. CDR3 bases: TGCAGTGCTAGAGATGGCCTAGCCGACACCGGGGAGCTGTTTTGT.

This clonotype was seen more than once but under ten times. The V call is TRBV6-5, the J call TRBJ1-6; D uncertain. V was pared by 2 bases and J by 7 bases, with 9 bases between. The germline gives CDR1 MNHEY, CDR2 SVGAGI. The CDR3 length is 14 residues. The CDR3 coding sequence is TGTGCCAGCAGTTACCTGGGAGGCAATTCACCCCTCCACTTT. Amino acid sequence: CASSYLGGNSPLHF.

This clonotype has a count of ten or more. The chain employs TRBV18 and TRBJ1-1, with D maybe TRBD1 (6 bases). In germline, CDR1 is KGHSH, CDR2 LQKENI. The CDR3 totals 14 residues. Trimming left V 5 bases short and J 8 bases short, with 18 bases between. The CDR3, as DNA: TGTGCCAGCTCAGGCTCCGGGACAATCACCGAAGCTTTCTTT. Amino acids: CASSGSGTITEAFF.

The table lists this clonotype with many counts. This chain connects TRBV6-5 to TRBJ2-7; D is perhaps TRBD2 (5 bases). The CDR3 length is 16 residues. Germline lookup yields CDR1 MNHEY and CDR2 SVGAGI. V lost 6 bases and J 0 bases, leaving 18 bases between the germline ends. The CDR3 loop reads CASSPRGGGGSYEQYF. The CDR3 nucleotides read TGTGCCAGCAGCCCCCGTGGAGGCGGAGGCTCCTACGAGCAGTACTTC.